The 6 T cell receptor beta chains presented below share a single source sample, sequenced in a study of blood T cell repertoires in COVID-19. Assay used: immunoSEQ multiplex PCR; TCRdb lists only in-frame clones, some missing. This table has around 270,000 clones, around nine tenths appearing once. The sample consisted of peripheral blood. These receptors were obtained from a man in his forties who had recovered from COVID-19.

The chain joins TRBV6-2 or TRBV6-3 to TRBJ1-6; D possibly corresponds to TRBD1 (5 bases). V lost 5 bases and J 10 bases, leaving 15 bases between the germline ends. The germline V gene encodes CDR1 MNHEY and CDR2 SVGEGT. The CDR3 runs to 14 residues. Here the CDR3 DNA reads TGTGCCAGCAGTCCGGCCTACAGGTACTCACCCCTCCACTTT. The encoded protein is CASSPAYRYSPLHF.

This CDR3 reads CASSQQTGTRRNGYTF. In DNA form, the CDR3 reads TGTGCCAGCAGCCAACAAACCGGGACACGTAGAAATGGCTACACCTTC. The chain recombines TRBV27 with TRBJ1-2, with D possibly being TRBD1 (6 bases). Looked up from germline, CDR1 is MNHEY and CDR2 is SMNVEV (reference sequence). The ends were cut back, 6 bases at V and 6 bases at J, with 23 bases in the middle. The CDR3 runs to 16 residues.

V usage is TRBV19 and J usage is TRBJ1-2; TRBD1 might be the D (5 bases). Looked up from germline, CDR1 is LNHDA and CDR2 is SQIVND (reference sequence). This CDR3 is 15 amino acids long. Trimming pared 4 bases from V and 2 bases from J, leaving 14 bases between. The CDR3 reads CASSTSGSQNYGYTF. CDR3 nucleotide sequence: TGTGCCAGTAGTACTTCAGGGTCCCAAAACTATGGCTACACCTTC.

The J gene is TRBJ1-4, the V gene TRBV11-2; TRBD1 is a possible D gene (6 bases). The CDR3 extends over 16 amino acids. V shed 0 bases and J shed 3 bases, with 11 bases lying between them. CDR1 and CDR2 (germline): SGHAT, FQNNGV. The CDR3 bases are TGTGCCAGCAGCTTAGAGGCTGGACAGTCTAATGAAAAACTGTTTTTT. Translation gives CASSLEAGQSNEKLFF.

Written as DNA, the CDR3 is TGTGCCAGCAGCTTAAGGAGGGCTGGAAACACCATATATTTT. Encoded protein: CASSLRRAGNTIYF. The rearrangement uses TRBV11-2 and TRBJ1-3; D gene unclear. Trimming cost V 2 bases and J 2 bases, with 7 bases left between them. The germline CDR1 and CDR2 sequences are SGHAT and FQNNGV. The CDR3 is 14 amino acids.

The V and J genes are TRBV23-1 and TRBJ2-1; 7 bases line up with TRBD1. TRBV23-1 is an ORF; its function is uncertain. The junction had 11 bases not matched to a gene; V was cut back by 4 bases and J by 8 bases. The CDR3 length is 15 residues. CDR3: CASSLPPGQLDEQFF. CDR3 coding DNA: TGCGCCAGCAGTCTTCCTCCGGGACAGCTCGATGAGCAGTTCTTC.